What follows are 18 T cell receptor beta chains derived from one specimen sequenced in a study of T cells in women clearing cervical HPV infection. Some clones are missing from TCRdb's copy, which holds only in-frame ones; the method was immunoSEQ multiplex PCR. There are roughly 24,000 clones in the sample, with over 4.5% held by the top ten. Sequencing was done on a sample of blood buffy coat. The receptors were sampled from a woman between 18 and 69 years old with a cervical HPV16 infection that either progressed to CIN3+ or cleared (not recorded which).

Worth noting for this clone: Sequencing ends 3 residues short of the CDR3 end; the germline J gene provides the rest. V usage is TRBV7-7 and J usage is TRBJ2-7; 8 bases agree with TRBD2. V lost 1 base, J lost 3 bases, and 8 bases stayed unmatched. The CDR3 sequence is 16 residues long. The germline CDR1 and CDR2 sequences are SSHAT and FNYEAQ (reference sequence). CDR3 region: CASSLGGGTSCYEQYF. The sequenced part of the CDR3 DNA is TGTGCCAGCAGCTTAGGGGGGGGGACTAGTTGCTACGAG. Based on the CDR3 plus reference TRBV7-7 and TRBJ2-7, the full variable domain is GAGVSQSPRYKVTKRGQDVTLRCDPISSHATLYWYQQALGQGPEFLTYFNYEAQPDKSGLPSDRFSAERPEGSISTLTIQRTEQRDSAMYRCASSLGGGTSCYEQYFGPGTRLTVT.

Notes on this clone: The CDR3 extends 3 residues past the end of the read, so its final part is completed from the germline J gene. The V gene is TRBV19, the J gene TRBJ1-6, with D perhaps TRBD1 (6 bases). CDR3 size: 15 residues. Germline-derived CDR1 and CDR2 are LNHDA and SQIVND (reference sequence). CDR3 DNA, as far as it was read: TGTGCCAGTACCCTGGGGGCGTCAGACATGGGGCCC. It yields the protein CASTLGASDMGP. The full-length CDR3 reads as CASTLGASDMGPLHF. Variable domain in full (rest from reference TRBV19 and TRBJ1-6): DGGITQSPKYLFRKEGQNVTLSCEQNLNHDAMYWYRQDPGQGLRLIYYSQIVNDFQKGDIAEGYSVSREKKESFPLTVTSAQKNPTAFYLCASTLGASDMGPLHFGNGTRLTVT.

Concerning this clone itself: Coverage ceases 3 residues before the CDR3 finishes, and the germline J gene fills in the end. This sequence joins TRBV5-4 and TRBJ1-2; D is possibly TRBD1 (6 bases). V was pared by 1 base and J by 4 bases, with 14 bases between. The germline gives CDR1 SGHNT, CDR2 YYREEE (reference sequence). CDR3 length: 15 residues. The CDR3 sequence is CASSLQGSEGYGYTF. Partial CDR3 DNA: TGTGCCAGCAGCTTGCAGGGGTCGGAGGGCTATGGC.

Remarks on this clone: The sequence runs out 3 residues before the end of the CDR3; the remainder is reconstructed from the germline J gene. This chain joins TRBV5-4 and TRBJ2-7; possibly TRBD1 for D (6 bases). V lost 4 bases, J lost 3 bases, and 11 bases lay in between. CDR1 is SGHNT and CDR2 is YYREEE in the germline V gene (reference sequence). The CDR3 extends over 13 amino acids. CDR3 sequence reads: CASSTKGGYEQYF. The CDR3 bases that were read are TGTGCCAGCAGCACCAAAGGGGGCTACGAG. Together with reference TRBV5-4 and TRBJ2-7, the CDR3 gives the full variable domain: ETGVTQSPTHLIKTRGQQVTLRCSSQSGHNTVSWYQQALGQGPQFIFQYYREEENGRGNFPPRFSGLQFPNYSSELNVNALELDDSALYLCASSTKGGYEQYFGPGTRLTVT.

Points on this clone: Read sequence stops 3 residues before the CDR3 end, and the germline J gene provides the missing end. The genes are TRBV20-1 and TRBJ1-6, with 8 bases identical to TRBD1. The V segment lost 6 bases and the J segment 8 bases; nucleotides outside the gene matches: 18. Per the germline V gene, CDR1 is DFQATT and CDR2 is SNEGSKA (reference sequence). This CDR3 spans 17 amino acids. The DNA read from the CDR3 is TGCAGTGCCCCAGGGGGCCGGGACGGGAGCTCAGATTCACCC. Its protein is CSAPGGRDGSSDSP. The CDR3 as a whole reads CSAPGGRDGSSDSPLHF.

A word on this clone: The read terminates 3 residues before the CDR3 end, so the remaining end is supplied by the germline J gene. The chain links TRBV30 to TRBJ2-1, with 7 bases identical to TRBD2. J was trimmed by 2 bases and V by 3 bases; bases with no gene match: 7. This CDR3 is 15 amino acids long. The germline V gene has CDR1 GTSNPN and CDR2 SVGIG (reference sequence). CDR3 loop: CAWSEGGSTYNEQFF. CDR3 DNA, as far as it was read: TGTGCCTGGAGCGAGGGCGGGAGCACCTACAATGAG.

Comments on this clone: The read halts 3 residues ahead of the CDR3 end, with the missing end drawn from the germline J gene. The genes are TRBV30 and TRBJ1-1; D is unclear. Germline V gene data show CDR1 as GTSNPN and CDR2 as SVGIG (reference sequence). There are 15 residues in the CDR3. V lost 0 bases, J lost 1 base, and 12 bases lay in between. CDR3 protein: CAWSVDHRANTEAFF. Partial CDR3 DNA: TGTGCCTGGAGTGTAGATCACCGAGCGAACACTGAA.

A word on this clone: The read is 3 residues too short to cover the CDR3 end, so that end is filled in from the germline J gene. The rearrangement links TRBV5-4 to TRBJ2-7; D remains ambiguous. Trimming shortened V by 2 bases and J by 1 base, and 10 bases separated the two germline ends. This CDR3 has 14 residues. Germline CDR1 SGHNT, CDR2 YYREEE (reference sequence). CDR3 loop: CASSFARSSYEQYF. The sequenced part of the CDR3 DNA is TGTGCCAGCAGCTTTGCTAGGAGTTCCTACGAG.

In regard to this clone: One junction end disagrees with the germline gene, perhaps due to a read error. The observed sequence ends 3 residues before the CDR3 terminus, with the missing tail filled in from the germline J gene. This chain links TRBV7-7 with TRBJ2-4, with D perhaps matching TRBD2 (6 bases). The CDR3 runs 15 residues. Germline V gene data show CDR1 as SSHAT and CDR2 as FNYEAQ (reference sequence). The part of the CDR3 DNA that was read is TGTGCTAGCAGCCAGGGCCCAGGGAACGAGGGAGGT. Translating gives CASSQGPGNEGG. Given in full, the CDR3 is CASSQGPGNEGGQYF. Complete variable domain (other parts from reference TRBV7-7 and TRBJ2-4): GAGVSQSPRYKVTKRGQDVTLRCDPISSHATLYWYQQALGQGPEFLTYFNYEAQPDKSGLPSDRFSAERPEGSISTLTIQRTEQRDSAMYRCASSQGPGNEGGQYFGAGTRLSVL.

To note about this clone: One end of the junction is discordant with germline, which a read error may explain. The DNA ends 3 residues before the CDR3 does, and the rest of the CDR3 is filled in from the germline J gene. Within the sample, other DNA sequences also encode this same CDR3. The chain is built from TRBV7-2 and TRBJ1-4; TRBD1 matches 7 bases. This CDR3 spans 15 amino acids. Germline assignment: CDR1 SGHTA and CDR2 FQGNSA. The covered CDR3 bases are TGTGCCAGCAGCTTAGGACAGGGCGGGAATGAGAAA. It encodes CASSLGQGGNEK. The entire CDR3 protein reads CASSLGQGGNEKLFF.

As to this clone: The read gets to within 3 residues of the CDR3 end, and the germline J gene fills in the rest. The J gene is TRBJ2-3, the V gene TRBV30; 14 nucleotides line up with TRBD2. The germline V gene encodes CDR1 GTSNPN and CDR2 SVGIG (reference sequence). The CDR3 loop spans 16 amino acids. The CDR3 region is CAWSGGLAGGQETQYF. CDR3 DNA, as far as it was read: TGTGCCTGGAGCGGAGGACTAGCGGGAGGACAAGAGACG.

As concerns this clone: The missing CDR3 end, 3 residues past where the read stops, is filled in from the germline J gene. V gene TRBV2 combines with J gene TRBJ2-5; 13 bases fit TRBD2. CDR1 and CDR2 (germline): SNHLY, FYNNEI. The CDR3 consists of 16 residues. J was trimmed by 5 bases and V by 8 bases; bases with no gene match: 11. CDR3 DNA (partial): TGTGCCAGCGAGGGACTAGCGGGATCGACTGGGGAGACC. Translated: CASEGLAGSTGET. The entire CDR3 is CASEGLAGSTGETQYF.

As for this clone: The read comes to an end 3 residues before the CDR3 does, leaving the germline J gene to fill in the end. V and J are TRBV10-3 and TRBJ2-3; 9 bases match TRBD1. Germline CDR1 is ENHRY and CDR2 is SYGVKD. V dropped 8 bases and J dropped 8; count of bases not matched to a gene: 11. The CDR3 runs to 14 residues. The CDR3 spells CAIERTGAGGTQYF. CDR3 DNA (partial): TGTGCCATCGAAAGGACAGGGGCCGGGGGTACG.

About this clone: The missing CDR3 end, 3 residues past where the read stops, is filled in from the germline J gene. The V and J genes are TRBV9 and TRBJ1-3, with 9 bases identical to TRBD1. Germline V gene sequence: CDR1 SGDLS, CDR2 YYNGEE. The CDR3 is made up of 16 amino acids. The J segment lost 0 bases and the V segment lost 3 bases, leaving 4 bases of the junction unmatched. The sequenced part of the CDR3 DNA is TGTGCCAGCAGCGATGACAGGGGGAACTCTGGAAACACC. Protein sequence: CASSDDRGNSGNT. The entire CDR3 reads CASSDDRGNSGNTIYF. The complete variable domain, with remaining parts taken from reference TRBV9 and TRBJ1-3, reads DSGVTQTPKHLITATGQRVTLRCSPRSGDLSVYWYQQSLDQGLQFLIQYYNGEERAKGNILERFSAQQFPDLHSELNLSSLELGDSALYFCASSDDRGNSGNTIYFGEGSWLTVV.

A word on this clone: The read is 3 residues too short to cover the CDR3 end, so that end is filled in from the germline J gene. This chain links TRBV4-1 with TRBJ2-3; 7 positions match TRBD1. The CDR3 extends over 16 amino acids. V trimming: 1 base; J trimming: 4 bases; junction bases outside the gene matches: 8. Germline lookup yields CDR1 MGHRA and CDR2 YSYEKL. The sequenced CDR3 bases are TGCGCCAGCAGCCAAGCCACCGACAGGGAAGCAGATACG. Amino acid sequence: CASSQATDREADT. The entire CDR3 protein is CASSQATDREADTQYF.

Comments on this clone: Read sequence stops 3 residues before the CDR3 end, and the germline J gene provides the missing end. J is TRBJ2-3 and V is TRBV20-1; D not resolved. Trimming left V 5 bases short and J 1 base short, with 7 bases between. The CDR3 has 12 residues. From germline, CDR1 is DFQATT and CDR2 SNEGSKA (reference sequence). The CDR3 sequence: CSAGSGTDTQYF. Incomplete CDR3 DNA: TGCAGTGCTGGAAGCGGCACAGATACG.

A word on this clone: Coverage ceases 3 residues before the CDR3 finishes, and the germline J gene fills in the end. The chain carries TRBV19 and TRBJ2-7, with no clear D. The CDR3 is 15 amino acids. The germline V gene encodes CDR1 LNHDA and CDR2 SQIVND (reference sequence). V lost 3 bases to trimming and J lost 3 bases, with 15 bases between them. The part of the CDR3 DNA that was read is TGTGCCAGTAGTATCCAAGGGTCCAAGAACTACGAG. As protein: CASSIQGSKNYE. The whole CDR3 sequence reads CASSIQGSKNYEQYF. The whole variable domain, filled in from reference TRBV19 and TRBJ2-7, reads DGGITQSPKYLFRKEGQNVTLSCEQNLNHDAMYWYRQDPGQGLRLIYYSQIVNDFQKGDIAEGYSVSREKKESFPLTVTSAQKNPTAFYLCASSIQGSKNYEQYFGPGTRLTVT.

The CDR3: CASSTGSGAHYDYTF. CDR3 bases read: TGTGCCAGTAGTACAGGGAGCGGGGCCCATTACGAC. V is TRBV19 and J is TRBJ1-2; tentative D call: TRBD1 (5 bases). The observed sequence ends 3 residues before the CDR3 terminus, with the missing tail filled in from the germline J gene. CDR1 and CDR2 (germline): LNHDA, SQIVND (reference sequence). This CDR3 is built from 15 residues.